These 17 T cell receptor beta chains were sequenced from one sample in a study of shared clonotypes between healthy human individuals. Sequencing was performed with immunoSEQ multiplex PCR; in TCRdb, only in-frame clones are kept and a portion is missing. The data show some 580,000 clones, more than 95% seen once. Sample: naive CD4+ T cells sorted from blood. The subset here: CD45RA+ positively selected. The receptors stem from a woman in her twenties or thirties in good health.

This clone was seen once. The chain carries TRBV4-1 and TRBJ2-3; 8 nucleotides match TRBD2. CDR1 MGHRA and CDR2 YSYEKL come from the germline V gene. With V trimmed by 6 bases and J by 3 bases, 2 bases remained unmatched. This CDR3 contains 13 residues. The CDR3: CASSQRETDTQYF. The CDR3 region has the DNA TGCGCCAGCAGTCAGCGGGAGACAGATACGCAGTATTTT.

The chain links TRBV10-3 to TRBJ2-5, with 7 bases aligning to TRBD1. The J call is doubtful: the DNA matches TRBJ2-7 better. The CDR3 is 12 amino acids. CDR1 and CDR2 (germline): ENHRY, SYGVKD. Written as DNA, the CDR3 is TGTGCCATCGCCGGACAGGACTACGAGCAGTACTTC. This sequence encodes CAIAGQDYEQYF.

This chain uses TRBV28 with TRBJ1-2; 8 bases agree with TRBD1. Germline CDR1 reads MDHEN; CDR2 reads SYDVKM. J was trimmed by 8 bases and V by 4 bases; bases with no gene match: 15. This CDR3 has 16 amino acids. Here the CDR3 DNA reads TGTGCCAGCAGTTCCTCCGGAGGGCAGGGGGCATACGGCTACACCTTC. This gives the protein CASSSSGGQGAYGYTF.

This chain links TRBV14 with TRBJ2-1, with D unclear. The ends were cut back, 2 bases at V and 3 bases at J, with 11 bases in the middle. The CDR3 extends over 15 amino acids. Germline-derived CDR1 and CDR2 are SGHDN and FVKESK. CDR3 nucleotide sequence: TGTGCCAGCAGCCAAAGCCTTCCTGTCTACAATGAGCAGTTCTTC. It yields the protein CASSQSLPVYNEQFF. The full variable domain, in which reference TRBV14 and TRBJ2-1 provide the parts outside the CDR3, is EAGVTQFPSHSVIEKGQTVTLRCDPISGHDNLYWYRRVMGKEIKFLLHFVKESKQDESGMPNNRFLAERTGGTYSTLKVQPAELEDSGVYFCASSQSLPVYNEQFFGPGTRLTVL.

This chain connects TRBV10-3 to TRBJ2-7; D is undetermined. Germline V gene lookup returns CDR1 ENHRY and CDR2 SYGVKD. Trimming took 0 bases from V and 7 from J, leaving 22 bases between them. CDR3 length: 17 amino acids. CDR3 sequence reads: CAISESRVGPRSIEQYF. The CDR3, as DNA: TGTGCCATCAGTGAGTCGAGAGTCGGGCCCCGAAGTATAGAGCAGTACTTC.

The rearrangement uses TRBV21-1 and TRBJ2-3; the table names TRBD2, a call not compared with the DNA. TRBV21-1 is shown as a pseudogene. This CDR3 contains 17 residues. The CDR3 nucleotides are TGTGCCAGCAGCCCCCACCTAAGAGGGAGAAGCACAGATACGCAGTATTTT. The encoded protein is CASSPHLRGRSTDTQYF.

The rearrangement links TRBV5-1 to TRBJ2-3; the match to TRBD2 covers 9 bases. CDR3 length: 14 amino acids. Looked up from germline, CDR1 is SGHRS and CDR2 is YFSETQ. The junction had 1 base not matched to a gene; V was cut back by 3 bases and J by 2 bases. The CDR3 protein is CASSSGLATDTQYF. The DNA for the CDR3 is TGCGCCAGCAGCTCGGGACTAGCCACAGATACGCAGTATTTT.

CDR3 DNA sequence: TGTGCCAGCAGCTCGAACCGGGACAGAGCCTACGAGCAGTACTTC. Protein product: CASSSNRDRAYEQYF. The chain combines TRBV5-4 with TRBJ2-7; 7 positions match TRBD1. CDR1 and CDR2 (germline): SGHNT, YYREEE (reference sequence). V shed 3 bases and J 2 bases; nucleotides not matched to a gene: 8. This CDR3 is built from 15 residues. Variable domain in full (rest from reference TRBV5-4 and TRBJ2-7): ETGVTQSPTHLIKTRGQQVTLRCSSQSGHNTVSWYQQALGQGPQFIFQYYREEENGRGNFPPRFSGLQFPNYSSELNVNALELDDSALYLCASSSNRDRAYEQYFGPGTRLTVT.

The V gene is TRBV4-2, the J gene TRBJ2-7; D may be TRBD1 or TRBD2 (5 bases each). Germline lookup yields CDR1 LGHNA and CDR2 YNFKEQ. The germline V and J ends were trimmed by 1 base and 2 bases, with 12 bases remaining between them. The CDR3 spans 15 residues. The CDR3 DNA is TGTGCCAGCAGCCAAGTTGTGGGGGTCACCTACGAGCAGTACTTC. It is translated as CASSQVVGVTYEQYF.

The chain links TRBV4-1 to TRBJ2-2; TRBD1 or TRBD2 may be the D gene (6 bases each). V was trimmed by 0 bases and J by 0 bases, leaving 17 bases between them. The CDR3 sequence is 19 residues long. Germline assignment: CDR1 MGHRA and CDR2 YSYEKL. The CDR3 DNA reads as TGCGCCAGCAGCCAAGAGGAGGGGGAGCCCCTCCCGAACACCGGGGAGCTGTTTTTT. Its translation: CASSQEEGEPLPNTGELFF.

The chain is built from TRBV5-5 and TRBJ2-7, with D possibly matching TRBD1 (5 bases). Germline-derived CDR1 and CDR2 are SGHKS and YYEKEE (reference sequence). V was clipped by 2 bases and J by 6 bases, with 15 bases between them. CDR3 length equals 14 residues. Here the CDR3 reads CASSFIRGQSEQYF. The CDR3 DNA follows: TGTGCCAGCAGCTTTATAAGGGGCCAAAGCGAGCAGTACTTC.

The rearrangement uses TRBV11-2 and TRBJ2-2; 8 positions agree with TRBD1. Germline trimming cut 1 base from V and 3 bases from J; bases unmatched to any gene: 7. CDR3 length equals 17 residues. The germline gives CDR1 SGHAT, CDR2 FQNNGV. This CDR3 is CASSLGLDRADTGELFF. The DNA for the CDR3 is TGTGCCAGCAGCTTAGGTTTGGACAGGGCGGACACCGGGGAGCTGTTTTTT.

CDR3 sequence: CASSLGRVEAFF. The CDR3 DNA reads as TGTGCCAGCAGCCTGGGACGGGTGGAAGCTTTCTTT. The chain links TRBV6-6 to TRBJ1-1; possibly TRBD1 for D (5 bases). Trimming took 6 bases from V and 8 from J, leaving 13 bases between them. CDR1 and CDR2 (germline): MNHNY, SVGAGI (reference sequence). The CDR3 has 12 amino acids.

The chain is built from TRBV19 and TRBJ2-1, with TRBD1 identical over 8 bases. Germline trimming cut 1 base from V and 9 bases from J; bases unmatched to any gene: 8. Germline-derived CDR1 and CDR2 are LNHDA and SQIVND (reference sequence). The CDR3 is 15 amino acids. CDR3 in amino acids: CASSIGGGGTGEQFF. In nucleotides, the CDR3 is TGTGCCAGTAGTATAGGCGGAGGGGGGACAGGTGAGCAGTTCTTC.

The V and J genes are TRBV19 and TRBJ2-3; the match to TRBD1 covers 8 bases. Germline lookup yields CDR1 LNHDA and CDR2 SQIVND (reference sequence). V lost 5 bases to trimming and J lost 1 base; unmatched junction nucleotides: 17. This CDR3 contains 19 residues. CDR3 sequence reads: CASSLLSYYAGGGTDTQYF. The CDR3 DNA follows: TGTGCCAGTAGTCTCCTCTCATACTACGCAGGGGGCGGCACAGATACGCAGTATTTT.

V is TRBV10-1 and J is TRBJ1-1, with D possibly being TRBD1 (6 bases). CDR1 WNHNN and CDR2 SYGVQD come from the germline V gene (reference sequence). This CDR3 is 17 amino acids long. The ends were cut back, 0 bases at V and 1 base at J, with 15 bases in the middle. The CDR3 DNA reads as TGCGCCAGCAGTGAGTCGGTGGCAGGGGCGGCGAACACTGAAGCTTTCTTT. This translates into CASSESVAGAANTEAFF.

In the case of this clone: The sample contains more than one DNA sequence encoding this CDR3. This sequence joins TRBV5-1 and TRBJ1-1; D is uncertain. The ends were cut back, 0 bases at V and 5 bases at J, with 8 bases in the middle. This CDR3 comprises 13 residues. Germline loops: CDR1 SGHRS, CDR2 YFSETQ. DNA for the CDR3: TGCGCCAGCAGCTTGGTTGGTGAAACTGAAGCTTTCTTT. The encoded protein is CASSLVGETEAFF.